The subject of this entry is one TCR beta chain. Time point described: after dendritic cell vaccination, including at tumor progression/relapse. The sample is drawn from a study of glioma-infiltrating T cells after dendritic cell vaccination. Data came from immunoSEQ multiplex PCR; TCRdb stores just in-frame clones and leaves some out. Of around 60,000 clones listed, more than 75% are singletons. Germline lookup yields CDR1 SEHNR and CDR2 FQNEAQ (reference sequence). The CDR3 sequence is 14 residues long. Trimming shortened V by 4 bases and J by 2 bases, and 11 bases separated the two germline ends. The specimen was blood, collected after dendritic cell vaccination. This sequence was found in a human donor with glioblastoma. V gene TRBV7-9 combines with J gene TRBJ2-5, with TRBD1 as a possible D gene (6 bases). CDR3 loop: CASSSGHYQETQYF. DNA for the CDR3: TGTGCCAGCAGCTCGGGACACTATCAAGAGACCCAGTACTTC.